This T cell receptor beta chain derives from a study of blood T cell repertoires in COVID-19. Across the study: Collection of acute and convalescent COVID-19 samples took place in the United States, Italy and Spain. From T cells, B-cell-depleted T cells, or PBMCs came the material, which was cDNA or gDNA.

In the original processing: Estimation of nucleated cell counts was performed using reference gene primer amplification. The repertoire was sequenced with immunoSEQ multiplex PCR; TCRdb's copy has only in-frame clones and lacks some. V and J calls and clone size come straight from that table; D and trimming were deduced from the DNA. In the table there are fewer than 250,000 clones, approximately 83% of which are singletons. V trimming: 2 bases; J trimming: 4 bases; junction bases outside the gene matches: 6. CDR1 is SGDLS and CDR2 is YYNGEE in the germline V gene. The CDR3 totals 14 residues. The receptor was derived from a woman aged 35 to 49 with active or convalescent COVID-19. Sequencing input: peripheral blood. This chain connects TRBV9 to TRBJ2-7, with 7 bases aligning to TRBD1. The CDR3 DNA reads TGTGCCAGCAGCGTTGGGACAGATATTTACGAGCAGTACTTC. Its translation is CASSVGTDIYEQYF.